Included here is one T cell receptor (beta chain) sequence, with context. Its specificity is unknown. It may be a read error: a sequence one base away is much more abundant. This table comes from immunoSEQ multiplex PCR, and its TCRdb copy is limited to in-frame clones, with some not included. The data contain around 120,000 clones, 75% to 90% of them singletons. This sample was taken from a study of OX40 agonist ivuxolimab in advanced cancers. Study-level background: The patients received agonistic anti-OX40 (CD134) antibody ivuxolimab. Head and neck, renal cell, melanoma or hepatocellular carcinoma were the cancers that dose-escalation patients had. Broader study findings: Clones of CD4+ and CD8+ blood T cells grew by week 6 at doses of 0.1 to 3.0 mg/kg.

The receptor comes from an adult with an advanced solid tumor such as melanoma, head and neck, liver or kidney cancer. The input for sequencing was CD4+ or CD8+ T cells sorted from blood, taken in a trial of the OX40 agonist ivuxolimab.

The CDR3: CASSLGGNTIYF. The CDR3 bases are TGTGCCAGCAGCTTAGGGGGAAACACCATATATTTT. This sequence joins TRBV13 and TRBJ1-3; D remains ambiguous. The CDR3 runs 12 residues. Trimming removed 0 bases from V and 4 bases from J, with 1 base in between. Per the germline V gene, CDR1 is PRHDT and CDR2 is FYEKMQ (reference sequence).